One and the same sample provided the 28 T cell receptor beta chains below, sequenced in a study of T cell clonality in common variable immunodeficiency. Sequencing was performed with immunoSEQ multiplex PCR; in TCRdb, only in-frame clones are kept and a portion is missing. Recorded here are about 81,000 clones, none singletons. Sequenced sample: peripheral blood mononuclear cells. All receptors derive from a person between 18 and 75 years old in good health.

There are many counts of this clone. The read terminates 3 residues ahead of where the CDR3 ends, so the germline J gene completes it. J is TRBJ1-4 and V is TRBV19; 8 nucleotides line up with TRBD1. Trimming cost V 5 bases and J 8 bases; bases outside gene matches: 13. The CDR3 totals 16 residues. Germline loops: CDR1 LNHDA, CDR2 SQIVND (reference sequence). CDR3 sequence: CASSPYGRGREEKLFF. The sequenced CDR3 bases are TGTGCCAGTAGTCCCTACGGCAGGGGGCGAGAAGAAAAA.

Many counts were recorded for this clone. CDR3 sequence reads: CSAPGLESSYNEQFF. The CDR3 DNA, read in part, is TGCAGTGCGCCAGGACTCGAAAGCTCCTACAATGAG. The chain recombines TRBV20-1 with TRBJ2-1, with a weak D call TRBD2 (5 bases). The CDR3 goes on 3 residues after the read ends, and that part is filled in from the germline J gene. The germline V gene encodes CDR1 DFQATT and CDR2 SNEGSKA (reference sequence). The length of the CDR3 is 15 residues. V was pared by 6 bases and J by 0 bases, with 15 bases between.

This clone was counted many times. The read halts 3 residues ahead of the CDR3 end, with the missing end drawn from the germline J gene. The rearrangement joins TRBV10-3 to TRBJ2-1; 8 bases match TRBD2. V gave up 2 bases and J gave up 0 bases; unmatched junction bases: 0. Germline V gives CDR1 ENHRY, CDR2 SYGVKD. The CDR3 runs 15 residues. The CDR3 sequence: CAISERGGSYNEQFF. CDR3 DNA, as far as it was read: TGTGCCATCAGTGAGCGGGGGGGCTCCTACAATGAG.

Concerning this clone itself: With the read ending 3 residues before the CDR3 end, the germline J gene is used to fill in that end. This chain connects TRBV6-2 or TRBV6-3 to TRBJ2-1; TRBD2 aligns across 14 bases. With V trimmed by 5 bases and J by 9 bases, 9 bases remained unmatched. CDR1 and CDR2 (germline): MNHEY, SVGEGT. The CDR3 is 16 amino acids. CDR3 sequence reads: CASSRLGLAGAGEQFF. The covered CDR3 bases are TGTGCCAGCAGTCGACTGGGACTAGCGGGAGCAGGTGAG.

This clone was recorded at least ten times. The read stops 3 residues short of the end of the CDR3; the missing end is completed from the germline J gene. The chain carries TRBV19 and TRBJ2-6, with 7 bases lining up with TRBD1. J gave up 4 bases and V 3 bases, and 9 bases lay outside the gene matches. The V gene's germline CDR1 is LNHDA and CDR2 SQIVND (reference sequence). The CDR3 extends over 17 amino acids. The DNA read from the CDR3 is TGTGCCAGTAGTATCCCGACAGGGCCTAGGGGGGCCAACGTC. Translated: CASSIPTGPRGANV. The CDR3, in full, reads CASSIPTGPRGANVLTF. Combining the CDR3 with reference TRBV19 and TRBJ2-6 gives the whole variable domain DGGITQSPKYLFRKEGQNVTLSCEQNLNHDAMYWYRQDPGQGLRLIYYSQIVNDFQKGDIAEGYSVSREKKESFPLTVTSAQKNPTAFYLCASSIPTGPRGANVLTFGAGSRLTVL.

In this sample, this clone turned up many times. The CDR3 end falls 3 residues outside the read, so it is completed with the germline J gene. The rearrangement joins TRBV4-1 to TRBJ2-1; TRBD2 agrees at 8 bases. After removal of 3 bases from V and 4 bases from J, the junction contained 8 bases not matched to a gene. Germline assignment: CDR1 MGHRA and CDR2 YSYEKL. CDR3 length: 16 residues. The CDR3 region is CASSHPAGAVYNEQFF. The CDR3 bases that were read are TGCGCCAGCAGCCATCCAGCGGGAGCGGTATACAATGAG.

This clone was seen at least ten times. The read finishes 3 residues shy of the CDR3 end, and the germline J gene is used to complete it. The J gene is TRBJ2-1, the V gene TRBV6-2 or TRBV6-3; D uncertain. CDR1 and CDR2 from the germline V gene are MNHEY and SVGEGT. This CDR3 contains 12 residues. V was clipped by 2 bases and J by 6 bases, with 5 bases between them. The covered CDR3 bases are TGTGCCAGCAGTTACCCTCCCAATGAG. Its translation: CASSYPPNE. The entire CDR3 reads CASSYPPNEQFF.

This clone was observed at least ten times. The read is 3 residues too short to cover the CDR3 end, so that end is filled in from the germline J gene. The V gene is TRBV6-2 or TRBV6-3, the J gene TRBJ2-3, with TRBD2 matching over 10 bases. Germline CDR1 and CDR2: MNHEY and SVGEGT. Unmatched junction bases numbered 0, after V lost 3 bases and J lost 6 bases. The CDR3 extends over 13 amino acids. This chain's CDR3 is CASSYSGRDTQYF. The sequenced CDR3 bases are TGTGCCAGCAGTTATAGCGGGAGGGATACG.

Note on this clone: Read coverage stops 3 residues before the CDR3 terminus; the germline J gene supplies the remainder. The chain links TRBV6-2 or TRBV6-3 to TRBJ1-2, with D tentatively TRBD1 (5 bases). The CDR3 is 17 residues long. CDR1 is MNHEY and CDR2 is SVGEGT in the germline V gene. CDR3 DNA, as far as it was read: TGTGCCAGCAGTCATATAGCGGAGGGGATTAGCACAGATACC. This encodes CASSHIAEGISTDT. The whole CDR3 protein is CASSHIAEGISTDTYTF.

This clone was counted at least ten times. The read ends 3 residues shy of where the CDR3 ends; the end is completed using the germline J gene. This chain uses TRBV7-8 with TRBJ2-1; D gene uncertain. Germline V lookup: CDR1 SGHVS, CDR2 FQNEAQ. The V and J ends lost 2 bases and 7 bases respectively, with 6 bases between them. CDR3 length equals 12 residues. The sequenced part of the CDR3 DNA is TGTGCCAGCAGCTTATTCAGGAATGAG. Encoded protein: CASSLFRNE. In full, the CDR3 reads CASSLFRNEQFF.

This clone occurred many times. Read sequence stops 3 residues before the CDR3 end, and the germline J gene provides the missing end. The chain links TRBV7-2 to TRBJ1-5, with TRBD1 identical over 8 bases. The CDR3 is 15 residues long. Germline CDR1 SGHTA, CDR2 FQGNSA. Trimming at V came to 1 base and at J to 1 base, leaving 0 bases not matched to a gene. The sequenced part of the CDR3 DNA is TGTGCCAGCAGCTTAGGGACAGGGAGCAATCAGCCC. Its translation is CASSLGTGSNQP. The CDR3, in full, reads CASSLGTGSNQPQHF.

This clone was detected many times. The read falls 3 residues short of the CDR3 end, and the missing part is taken from the germline J gene. This sequence joins TRBV14 and TRBJ2-7; 8 positions agree with TRBD2. Unmatched junction bases numbered 10, after V lost 0 bases and J lost 3 bases. Germline lookup yields CDR1 SGHDN and CDR2 FVKESK. The CDR3 totals 17 residues. CDR3 region: CASSQEGVRLANYEQYF. CDR3 DNA (partial): TGTGCCAGCAGCCAAGAGGGAGTACGACTAGCGAACTACGAG.

This clone was counted at least ten times. The CDR3 end falls 3 residues outside the read, so it is completed with the germline J gene. V is TRBV20-1 and J is TRBJ2-7; D remains unclear. The CDR3 is 13 amino acids. Germline loops: CDR1 DFQATT, CDR2 SNEGSKA (reference sequence). Trimming shortened V by 2 bases and J by 6 bases, and 14 bases separated the two germline ends. The sequenced part of the CDR3 DNA is TGCAGTGCTAGAAACTTAGCCCTTGGCGAG. Translating it yields CSARNLALGE. The whole CDR3 protein reads CSARNLALGEQYF.

Ten or more counts support this clone. The read falls 3 residues short of the CDR3 end, and the missing part is taken from the germline J gene. The chain employs TRBV7-9 and TRBJ2-5, with 7 bases aligning to TRBD2. V shed 6 bases and J 1 base; nucleotides not matched to a gene: 5. Germline CDR1 and CDR2: SEHNR and FQNEAQ (reference sequence). The length of the CDR3 is 14 residues. CDR3 DNA, as far as it was read: TGTGCCAGCAGTGCGGGAGTGAGCCAAGAGACC. Encoded protein: CASSAGVSQET. The complete CDR3 protein is CASSAGVSQETQYF.

The table lists this clone with many counts. The read finishes 3 residues shy of the CDR3 end, and the germline J gene is used to complete it. V and J are TRBV19 and TRBJ1-5; D ambiguous. V was shortened by 3 bases and J by 5 bases, with 5 bases between the two germline ends. Germline V lookup: CDR1 LNHDA, CDR2 SQIVND (reference sequence). The CDR3 length is 12 residues. CDR3 DNA, as far as it was read: TGTGCCAGTAGTATGTTAGATCAGCCC. Translating gives CASSMLDQP. The full CDR3 protein is CASSMLDQPQHF.

This clone appeared many times. The sequenced fragment ends 3 residues before the CDR3 boundary, so the rest is inferred from the germline J gene. The genes are TRBV13 and TRBJ2-1; tentative D call: TRBD2 (6 bases). Trimming left V 5 bases short and J 6 bases short, with 14 bases between. This CDR3 has 14 residues. Germline V lookup: CDR1 PRHDT, CDR2 FYEKMQ (reference sequence). CDR3 loop: CASSGETRSNEQFF. The sequenced part of the CDR3 DNA is TGTGCCAGCAGCGGAGAGACTAGGTCCAATGAG.

This clone was found many times. The missing CDR3 end, 3 residues past where the read stops, is filled in from the germline J gene. J is TRBJ1-1 and V is TRBV18, with D possibly TRBD1 on 5 matching bases. This CDR3 has 14 residues. Trimming stripped 2 bases from V and 0 bases from J, with 7 bases between. Germline CDR1 KGHSH, CDR2 LQKENI. CDR3 residues: CASSPDSLNTEAFF. The sequenced CDR3 bases are TGTGCCAGCTCACCAGACAGTCTGAACACTGAA.

This clone was picked up many times. This CDR3 is CASSDGLAGGNEQFF. The CDR3 DNA, read in part, is TGTGCCAGCAGCGATGGACTAGCGGGAGGCAATGAG. The rearrangement uses TRBV12-3 or TRBV12-4 and TRBJ2-1; 14 bases map to TRBD2. The sequence runs out 3 residues before the end of the CDR3; the remainder is reconstructed from the germline J gene. The V gene end was trimmed by 6 bases and the J gene end by 6 bases; junction bases not matched to a gene: 4. This CDR3 has 15 amino acids.

The table lists this clone with many counts. The DNA ends 3 residues before the CDR3 does, and the rest of the CDR3 is filled in from the germline J gene. This rearrangement joins TRBV7-2 to TRBJ2-6; D perhaps matches TRBD1 (5 bases). The CDR3 sequence is 14 residues long. Germline V gene sequence: CDR1 SGHTA, CDR2 FQGNSA. V was trimmed by 5 bases and J by 4 bases, leaving 9 bases between them. CDR3 DNA, as far as it was read: TGTGCCAGCAGCAAGGGGTACGGGGCCAACGTC. This translates into CASSKGYGANV. The entire CDR3 is CASSKGYGANVLTF.

This clone was seen many times. The read ends 3 residues before the CDR3 terminus; that terminus is restored from the germline J gene. V gene TRBV5-1 combines with J gene TRBJ2-1; 16 bases align to TRBD2. The CDR3 length is 18 residues. Losses at the gene ends were 1 base for V and 6 bases for J; bases not matched to a gene: 7. The germline V gene has CDR1 SGHRS and CDR2 YFSETQ. CDR3 in amino acids: CASSLSGTSGRAANEQFF. The sequenced CDR3 bases are TGCGCCAGCAGCTTGTCCGGGACTAGCGGGAGGGCCGCCAATGAG.

At least ten counts were recorded for this clone. The read gets to within 3 residues of the CDR3 end, and the germline J gene fills in the rest. The gene calls are TRBV12-3 or TRBV12-4 and TRBJ2-1, with a possible D match to TRBD2 (5 bases). This CDR3 region has 12 residues. V was trimmed by 7 bases and J by 9 bases, leaving 13 bases between them. The CDR3 sequence: CASTLDYGEQFF. The DNA read from the CDR3 is TGTGCCAGCACCCTTGACTATGGTGAG.

This clone was observed at least ten times. The CDR3 end falls 3 residues outside the read, so it is completed with the germline J gene. This chain links TRBV20-1 with TRBJ2-7; TRBD2 might be the D (6 bases). V lost 0 bases and J lost 3, with 12 bases in between. CDR1 and CDR2 from the germline V gene are DFQATT and SNEGSKA (reference sequence). This CDR3 has 14 residues. The CDR3 DNA, read in part, is TGCAGTGCTAGAGAAGGGACGGGACTCTACGAG. Amino acid sequence: CSAREGTGLYE. The complete CDR3 protein is CSAREGTGLYEQYF.

This clone was found many times. The read ends 3 residues before the CDR3 terminus; that terminus is restored from the germline J gene. The chain recombines TRBV30 with TRBJ2-3, with TRBD1 as a possible D gene (6 bases). Germline-derived CDR1 and CDR2 are GTSNPN and SVGIG (reference sequence). V lost 3 bases to trimming and J lost 0 bases, with 13 bases between them. This CDR3 is 15 amino acids long. Partial CDR3 DNA: TGTGCCTGGAGCGAAACAGGGTCTAGCACAGATACG. It yields the protein CAWSETGSSTDT. The full CDR3 protein reads CAWSETGSSTDTQYF.

This clone was seen a few times. The CDR3 end lies 3 residues beyond the end of the read and is filled in from the germline J gene. The chain recombines TRBV10-2 with TRBJ2-2, with D maybe TRBD1 (6 bases). Trimming took off 0 bases at V and 1 base at J, with 21 bases between the two ends. This CDR3 has 20 residues. Germline V gene data show CDR1 as WSHSY and CDR2 as SAAADI. The CDR3 loop is CASSESKTRVKGQNTGELFF. The CDR3 DNA, read in part, is TGCGCCAGCAGTGAGTCGAAGACGAGAGTAAAGGGACAGAACACCGGGGAG.

This clone appeared many times. The sequence runs out 3 residues before the end of the CDR3; the remainder is reconstructed from the germline J gene. The V call is TRBV5-1, the J call TRBJ2-7; 8 bases are a match to TRBD2. The ends lost 4 bases at V and 2 bases at J; junction bases unmatched: 5. The V gene's germline CDR1 is SGHRS and CDR2 YFSETQ. The CDR3 contains 14 residues. The CDR3: CASSQVAGTYEQYF. CDR3 DNA, as far as it was read: TGCGCCAGCAGCCAGGTAGCGGGAACCTACGAG.

Ten or more counts support this clone. The read comes to an end 3 residues before the CDR3 does, leaving the germline J gene to fill in the end. V is TRBV18 and J is TRBJ2-4, with 7 bases aligning to TRBD1. Germline V lookup: CDR1 KGHSH, CDR2 LQKENI. This CDR3 contains 16 residues. Trimming took 0 bases from V and 5 from J; bases not matched to a gene: 7. The CDR3: CASSPPRSGGENIQYF. The DNA read from the CDR3 is TGTGCCAGCTCACCACCTCGCTCAGGGGGAGAAAACATT.

This clone has ten or more counts. The read terminates 3 residues ahead of where the CDR3 ends, so the germline J gene completes it. J is TRBJ2-3 and V is TRBV7-8, with TRBD2 matching over 10 bases. CDR1 and CDR2 (germline): SGHVS, FQNEAQ. This CDR3 is built from 18 residues. After removal of 1 base from V and 0 bases from J, the junction contained 7 bases not matched to a gene. CDR3 DNA (partial): TGTGCCAGCAGCTTAGGGCTAGCGGGAGAGTATAGCACAGATACG. This codes for CASSLGLAGEYSTDT. The entire CDR3 sequence reads CASSLGLAGEYSTDTQYF. Filled out from reference TRBV7-8 and TRBJ2-3, the complete variable domain reads GAGVSQSPRYKVAKRGQDVALRCDPISGHVSLFWYQQALGQGPEFLTYFQNEAQLDKSGLPSDRFFAERPEGSVSTLKIQRTQQEDSAVYLCASSLGLAGEYSTDTQYFGPGTRLTVL.

This clone has a count of ten or more. The sequenced part of the CDR3 DNA is TGTGCCAGTAGTCGACAGGGTGTGACTGAA. Translation gives CASSRQGVTE. The whole CDR3 sequence is CASSRQGVTEAFF. The V and J genes are TRBV19 and TRBJ1-1; 7 bases align to TRBD1. Coverage ceases 3 residues before the CDR3 finishes, and the germline J gene fills in the end. CDR3 length: 13 amino acids. J was trimmed by 5 bases and V by 5 bases; bases with no gene match: 5. Germline CDR1 reads LNHDA; CDR2 reads SQIVND (reference sequence).